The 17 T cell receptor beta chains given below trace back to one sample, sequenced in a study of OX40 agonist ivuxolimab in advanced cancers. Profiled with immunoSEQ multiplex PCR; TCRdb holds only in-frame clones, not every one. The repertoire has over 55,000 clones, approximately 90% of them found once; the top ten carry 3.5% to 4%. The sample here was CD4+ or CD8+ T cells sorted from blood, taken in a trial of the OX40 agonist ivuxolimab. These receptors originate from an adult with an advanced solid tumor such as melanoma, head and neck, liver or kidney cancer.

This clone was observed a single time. The DNA of the CDR3 is TGTGCCAGCAGCCCAGTTCCCGGCGCCTCTAACTATGGCTACACCTTC. Residues: CASSPVPGASNYGYTF. This chain joins TRBV7-2 and TRBJ1-2; D ambiguous. The V end lost 5 bases, the J end lost 0 bases, and 16 bases lay between the germline ends. The germline gives CDR1 SGHTA, CDR2 FQGNSA. The CDR3 is made up of 16 amino acids.

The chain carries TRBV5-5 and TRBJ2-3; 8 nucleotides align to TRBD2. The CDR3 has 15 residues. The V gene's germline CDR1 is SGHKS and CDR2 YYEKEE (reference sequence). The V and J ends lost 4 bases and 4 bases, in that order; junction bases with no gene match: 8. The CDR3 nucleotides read TGTGCCAGCAGCCCCCCGGCGGGGGGATCAGATACGCAGTATTTT. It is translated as CASSPPAGGSDTQYF. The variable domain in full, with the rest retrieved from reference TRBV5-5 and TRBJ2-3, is DAGVTQSPTHLIKTRGQQVTLRCSPISGHKSVSWYQQVLGQGPQFIFQYYEKEERGRGNFPDRFSARQFPNYSSELNVNALLLGDSALYLCASSPPAGGSDTQYFGPGTRLTVL.

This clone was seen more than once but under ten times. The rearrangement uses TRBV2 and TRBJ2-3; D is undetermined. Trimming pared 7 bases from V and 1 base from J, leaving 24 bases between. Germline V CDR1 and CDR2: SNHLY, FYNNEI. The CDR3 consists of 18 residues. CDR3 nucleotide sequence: TGTGCCAGCACCGTTTCTTCTACCGGGCCGACACGCACAGATACGCAGTATTTT. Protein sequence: CASTVSSTGPTRTDTQYF.

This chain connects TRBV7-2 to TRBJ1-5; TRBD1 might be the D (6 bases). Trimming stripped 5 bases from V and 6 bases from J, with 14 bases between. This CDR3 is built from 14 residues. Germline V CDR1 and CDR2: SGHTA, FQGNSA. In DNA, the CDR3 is TGTGCCAGCAGCGAGGGGGGGCGTGGTCAGCCCCAGCATTTT. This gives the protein CASSEGGRGQPQHF.

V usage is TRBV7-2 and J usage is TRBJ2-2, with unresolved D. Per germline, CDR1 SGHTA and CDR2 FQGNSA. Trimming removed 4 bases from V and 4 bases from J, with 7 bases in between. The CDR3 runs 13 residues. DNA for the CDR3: TGTGCCAGCAGCTGGTCTACCACCGGGGAGCTGTTTTTT. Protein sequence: CASSWSTTGELFF.

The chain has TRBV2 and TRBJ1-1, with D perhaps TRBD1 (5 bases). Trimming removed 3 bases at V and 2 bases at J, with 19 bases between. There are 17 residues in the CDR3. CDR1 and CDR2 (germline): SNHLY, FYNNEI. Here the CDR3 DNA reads TGTGCCAGCAGTGATGGTGGGGCGGGAAGGTCCAACACTGAAGCTTTCTTT. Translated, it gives CASSDGGAGRSNTEAFF.

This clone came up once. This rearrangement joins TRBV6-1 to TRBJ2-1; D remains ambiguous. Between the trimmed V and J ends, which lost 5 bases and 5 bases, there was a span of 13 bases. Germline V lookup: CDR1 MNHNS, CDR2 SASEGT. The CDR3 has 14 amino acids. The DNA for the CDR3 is TGTGCCAGCAGTCCCCGGTCCCCGAACAATGAGCAGTTCTTC. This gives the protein CASSPRSPNNEQFF.

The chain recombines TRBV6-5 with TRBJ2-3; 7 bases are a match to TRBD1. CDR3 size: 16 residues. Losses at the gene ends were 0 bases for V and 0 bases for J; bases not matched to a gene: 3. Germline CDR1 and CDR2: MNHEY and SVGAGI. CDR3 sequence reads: CASSYSGTASTDTQYF. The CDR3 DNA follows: TGTGCCAGCAGTTACTCCGGGACAGCTAGCACAGATACGCAGTATTTT.

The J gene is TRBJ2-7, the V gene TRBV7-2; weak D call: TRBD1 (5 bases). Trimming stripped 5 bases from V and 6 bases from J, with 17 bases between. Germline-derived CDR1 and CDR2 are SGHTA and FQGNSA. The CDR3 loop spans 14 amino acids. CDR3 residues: CASSPRGRVREQYF. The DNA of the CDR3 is TGTGCCAGCAGCCCCAGAGGCAGGGTGCGCGAGCAGTACTTC.

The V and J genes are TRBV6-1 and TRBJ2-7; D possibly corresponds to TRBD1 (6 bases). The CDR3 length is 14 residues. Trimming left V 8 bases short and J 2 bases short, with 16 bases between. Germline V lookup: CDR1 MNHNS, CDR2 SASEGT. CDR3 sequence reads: CASEPTTGPYEQYF. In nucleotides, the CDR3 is TGTGCCAGCGAACCCACTACAGGGCCCTACGAGCAGTACTTC.

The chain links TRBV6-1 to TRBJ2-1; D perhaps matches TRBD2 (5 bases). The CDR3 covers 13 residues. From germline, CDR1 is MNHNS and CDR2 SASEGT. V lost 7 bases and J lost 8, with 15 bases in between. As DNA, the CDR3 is TGTGCCAGCAATCGGGTACCCGGGGATGAGCAGTTCTTC. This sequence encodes CASNRVPGDEQFF.

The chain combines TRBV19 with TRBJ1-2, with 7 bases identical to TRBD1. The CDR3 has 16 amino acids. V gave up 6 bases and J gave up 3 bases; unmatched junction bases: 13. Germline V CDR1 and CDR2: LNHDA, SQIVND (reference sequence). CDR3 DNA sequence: TGTGCCAGTAGGATTGACAGGGCTGAGGCGGACTATGGCTACACCTTC. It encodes CASRIDRAEADYGYTF.

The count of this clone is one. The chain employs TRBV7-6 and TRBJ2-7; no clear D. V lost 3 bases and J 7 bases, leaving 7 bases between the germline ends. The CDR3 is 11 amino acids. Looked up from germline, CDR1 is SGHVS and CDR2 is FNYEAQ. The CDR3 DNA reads TGTGCCAGCAGCTTTCTGGGGGAGCAGTACTTC. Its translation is CASSFLGEQYF.

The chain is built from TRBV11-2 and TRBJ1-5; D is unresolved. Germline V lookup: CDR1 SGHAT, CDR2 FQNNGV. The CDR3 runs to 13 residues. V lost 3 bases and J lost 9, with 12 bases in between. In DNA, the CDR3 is TGTGCCAGCAGCTTCGCCGACGGTTGGCCCCAGCATTTT. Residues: CASSFADGWPQHF.

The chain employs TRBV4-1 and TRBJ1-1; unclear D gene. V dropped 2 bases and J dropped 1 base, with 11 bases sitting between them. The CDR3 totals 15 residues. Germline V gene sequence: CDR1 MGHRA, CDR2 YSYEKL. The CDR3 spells CASSQTEGKNTEAFF. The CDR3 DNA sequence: TGCGCCAGCAGCCAAACGGAGGGCAAGAACACTGAAGCTTTCTTT.

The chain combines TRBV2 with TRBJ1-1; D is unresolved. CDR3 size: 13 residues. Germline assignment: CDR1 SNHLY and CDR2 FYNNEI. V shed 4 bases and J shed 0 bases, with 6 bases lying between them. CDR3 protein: CASSVYMNTEAFF. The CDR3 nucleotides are TGTGCCAGCAGTGTGTACATGAACACTGAAGCTTTCTTT.

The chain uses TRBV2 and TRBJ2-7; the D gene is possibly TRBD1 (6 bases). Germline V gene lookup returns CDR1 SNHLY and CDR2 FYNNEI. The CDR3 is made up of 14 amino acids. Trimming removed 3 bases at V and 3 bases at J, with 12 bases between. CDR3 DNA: TGTGCCAGCAGTGAGGGGGCAGACCTCTACGAGCAGTACTTC. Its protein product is CASSEGADLYEQYF.